This T cell receptor beta chain was found in a study of breast tumors, draining lymph nodes, adjacent tissues. Study-wide points: That most tumor T cells come from lymph nodes remained unproven. Tumor TCR diversity was below lymph nodes but above nontumor tissue. Data fit most tumor T cells coming from lymph node, expanding in tumor.

In this sample, this clonotype turned up a few times. Its target is not known. Axillary draining lymph nodes of breast cancer patients supplied the node samples. TCRdb processed the multiplex PCR reads anew with MiXCR; each CDR3 protein has one entry. The sample records around 140,000 distinct CDR3 sequences, 20% to 25% being singletons. Germline V gene lookup returns CDR1 MDHEN and CDR2 SYDVKM. This CDR3 region has 15 residues. Trimming cost V 2 bases and J 3 bases, with 13 bases left between them. The TCR sequence derives from a female donor with breast cancer. Some clones in this sample may be carry-over from other donors' samples. The sample consisted of axillary lymph node tissue. This chain joins TRBV28 and TRBJ1-2, with a tentative D call TRBD1 (5 bases). As DNA, the CDR3 is TGTGCCAGCAGTTTAAGGTCAGGGTCCTACTATGGCTACACCTTC. Translated: CASSLRSGSYYGYTF.